The 32 T cell receptor beta chains below were found in one sample sequenced in a study of CD8 T cells in Susac syndrome. Random hexamers were used to reverse transcribe about 0.5 to 1 ug of RNA. TCRdb itself ran the immunoSEQ multiplex PCR reads through MiXCR, one entry per CDR3 protein. The sample shows about 130,000 distinct CDR3 sequences, more than 75% of them seen only once. Sequencing was performed on CD8+ T cells from PBMCs. These receptors came from a human donor with multiple sclerosis.

This rearrangement joins TRBV9 to TRBJ1-4, with TRBD1 identical over 8 bases. CDR1 is SGDLS and CDR2 is YYNGEE in the germline V gene. V shed 3 bases and J 15 bases; nucleotides not matched to a gene: 16. The CDR3 length is 15 residues. This CDR3 reads CASSANDRGEAKVFF. The CDR3 nucleotides read TGTGCCAGCAGCGCGAATGACAGGGGTGAGGCCAAGGTGTTTTTT.

This chain uses TRBV29-1 with TRBJ2-5, with 8 nucleotides matching TRBD2. This CDR3 has 13 amino acids. V lost 6 bases and J lost 5; bases outside the gene matches: 8. Germline CDR1 and CDR2: SQVTM and ANQGSEA. The CDR3 sequence: CSVRPGLEETQYF. In DNA, the CDR3 is TGCAGCGTGCGTCCGGGACTAGAGGAGACCCAGTACTTC.

V is TRBV29-1 and J is TRBJ2-1; no reliable D call. CDR1 is SQVTM, CDR2 ANQGSEA, per germline. The CDR3 covers 12 residues. V dropped 7 bases and J dropped 4 bases, with 11 bases sitting between them. In DNA form, the CDR3 reads TGCAGCGCCACGGCCTCATACAATGAGCAGTTCTTC. The encoded protein is CSATASYNEQFF.

The chain links TRBV4-1 to TRBJ1-1; D is undetermined. Germline CDR1 reads MGHRA; CDR2 reads YSYEKL. The CDR3 extends over 13 amino acids. Trimming shortened V by 4 bases and J by 11 bases, and 17 bases separated the two germline ends. In nucleotides, the CDR3 is TGCGCCAGCAGCCCGGGTGGGCCCTTCGAGGCTTTCTTT. Translation gives CASSPGGPFEAFF.

This CDR3 is CASSISSKTGLYTGELFF. CDR3 bases: TGTGCCAGCAGTATTTCATCGAAGACGGGACTCTACACCGGGGAGCTGTTTTTT. The rearrangement joins TRBV27 to TRBJ2-2, with D maybe TRBD2 (6 bases). The germline gives CDR1 MNHEY, CDR2 SMNVEV (reference sequence). The germline V and J ends were trimmed by 5 bases and 3 bases, with 22 bases remaining between them. The CDR3 extends over 18 amino acids.

V gene TRBV24-1 combines with J gene TRBJ1-5; D is perhaps TRBD1 (5 bases). V lost 11 bases and J lost 7, with 14 bases in between. The CDR3 has 12 amino acids. The V gene's germline CDR1 is KGHDR and CDR2 SFDVKD. Here the CDR3 reads CAIRDEEQPQHF. The DNA for the CDR3 is TGTGCCATCCGGGACGAGGAGCAGCCCCAGCATTTT.

This sequence joins TRBV3-1 and TRBJ2-5; TRBD2 matches at 12 bases. After removal of 4 bases from V and 4 bases from J, the junction contained 16 bases not matched to a gene. The germline gives CDR1 LGHDT, CDR2 YNNKEL (reference sequence). This CDR3 is 19 amino acids long. The CDR3 nucleotides are TGTGCCAGCAGCCCCCCTCGACTAGCGGGAGAAGTGGGTGGAGAGACCCAGTACTTC. Its translation is CASSPPRLAGEVGGETQYF.

The chain links TRBV7-9 to TRBJ2-1, with unresolved D. CDR3 size: 13 residues. V lost 3 bases and J lost 6, with 9 bases in between. Looked up from germline, CDR1 is SEHNR and CDR2 is FQNEAQ (reference sequence). CDR3 protein: CASSFVLTNEQFF. CDR3 sequence (DNA): TGTGCCAGCAGCTTCGTTCTTACCAATGAGCAGTTCTTC. The full variable domain, in which reference TRBV7-9 and TRBJ2-1 provide the parts outside the CDR3, is DTGVSQNPRHKITKRGQNVTFRCDPISEHNRLYWYRQTLGQGPEFLTYFQNEAQLEKSRLLSDRFSAERPKGSFSTLEIQRTEQGDSAMYLCASSFVLTNEQFFGPGTRLTVL.

V is TRBV2 and J is TRBJ1-3, with 8 bases fitting TRBD1. This CDR3 is built from 15 residues. The V gene's germline CDR1 is SNHLY and CDR2 FYNNEI. The V segment lost 7 bases and the J segment 4 bases; nucleotides outside the gene matches: 9. The CDR3 coding sequence is TGTGCCAGCATACCACGGGACAGGATCGGAAACACCATATATTTT. It is translated as CASIPRDRIGNTIYF.

The chain joins TRBV20-1 to TRBJ1-1, with 8 bases aligning to TRBD1. CDR1 and CDR2 (germline): DFQATT, SNEGSKA (reference sequence). The CDR3 consists of 17 residues. Unmatched junction bases numbered 10, after V lost 0 bases and J lost 1 base. CDR3 sequence: CSARDKEFGQGNTEAFF. The CDR3 DNA reads as TGCAGTGCTAGAGATAAGGAATTTGGACAGGGGAACACTGAAGCTTTCTTT.

The J gene is TRBJ1-1, the V gene TRBV9, with D perhaps matching TRBD1 (6 bases). Germline V gene data show CDR1 as SGDLS and CDR2 as YYNGEE. V was trimmed by 0 bases and J by 3 bases, leaving 15 bases between them. This CDR3 has 16 amino acids. The CDR3 loop is CASSVDGTPEDTEAFF. In nucleotides, the CDR3 is TGTGCCAGCAGCGTAGATGGGACACCCGAAGACACTGAAGCTTTCTTT. The variable domain in full, completed from reference TRBV9 and TRBJ1-1, reads DSGVTQTPKHLITATGQRVTLRCSPRSGDLSVYWYQQSLDQGLQFLIQYYNGEERAKGNILERFSAQQFPDLHSELNLSSLELGDSALYFCASSVDGTPEDTEAFFGQGTRLTVV.

This chain joins TRBV6-2 or TRBV6-3 and TRBJ2-2; TRBD2 aligns across 12 bases. CDR1 MNHEY and CDR2 SVGEGT come from the germline V gene. This CDR3 contains 16 residues. With 5 bases clipped from V and 5 bases from J, the junction kept 6 bases outside the gene matches. As DNA, the CDR3 is TGTGCCAGCAGTGCCGGACTAGCGGGAAGTACCGGGGAGCTGTTTTTT. It specifies CASSAGLAGSTGELFF.

CDR3 sequence reads: CASRGLNEQFF. The CDR3 region has the DNA TGTGCCAGCAGGGGCCTCAATGAGCAGTTCTTC. The chain recombines TRBV7-2 with TRBJ2-1; D gene ambiguous. The germline V gene encodes CDR1 SGHTA and CDR2 FQGNSA. Between the trimmed V and J ends, which lost 6 bases and 6 bases, there was a span of 6 bases. This CDR3 comprises 11 residues.

The genes are TRBV5-4 and TRBJ2-1; D not resolved. Per germline, CDR1 SGHNT and CDR2 YYREEE (reference sequence). The CDR3 has 12 residues. With 0 bases removed from V and 10 bases from J, the gap between germline ends came to 8 bases. CDR3 sequence: CASSLVGSEQFF. Written as DNA, the CDR3 is TGTGCCAGCAGCTTGGTCGGGTCCGAGCAGTTCTTC. Combining the CDR3 with reference TRBV5-4 and TRBJ2-1 gives the whole variable domain ETGVTQSPTHLIKTRGQQVTLRCSSQSGHNTVSWYQQALGQGPQFIFQYYREEENGRGNFPPRFSGLQFPNYSSELNVNALELDDSALYLCASSLVGSEQFFGPGTRLTVL.

The chain employs TRBV27 and TRBJ2-3; D may match TRBD1 or TRBD2 (5 bases each). The V gene lost 2 bases and the J gene lost 0 bases, with 9 bases spanning the gap. The CDR3 is 15 residues long. CDR1 is MNHEY, CDR2 SMNVEV, per germline (reference sequence). The chain's CDR3 is CASSLTGPSTDTQYF. CDR3 nucleotides: TGTGCCAGCAGTTTAACGGGGCCTAGCACAGATACGCAGTATTTT.

V gene TRBV11-3 combines with J gene TRBJ2-3, with D perhaps TRBD1 or TRBD2 (5 bases each). V was cut by 6 bases and J by 3 bases, with 7 bases left in between. Germline CDR1 reads SGHNT; CDR2 reads YENEEA. This CDR3 is built from 12 residues. This CDR3 reads CASRGETDTQYF. CDR3 DNA: TGTGCCAGCAGAGGGGAGACAGATACGCAGTATTTT.

This clonotype was detected a few times. The CDR3 DNA reads as TGCGCCAGCAGCACCCGACAGGGGGTGAACACTGAAGCTTTCTTT. Its protein is CASSTRQGVNTEAFF. The chain recombines TRBV4-1 with TRBJ1-1; 9 bases align to TRBD1. This CDR3 has 15 residues. Germline V CDR1 and CDR2: MGHRA, YSYEKL. Trimming removed 5 bases from V and 0 bases from J; junction bases left unmatched: 4.

This chain uses TRBV4-2 with TRBJ2-1; D not resolved. The CDR3 length is 16 residues. Germline lookup yields CDR1 LGHNA and CDR2 YNFKEQ. V dropped 0 bases and J dropped 1 base, with 10 bases sitting between them. CDR3 nucleotide sequence: TGTGCCAGCAGCCAAGAAGAGCTAGGGTCCTACAATGAGCAGTTCTTC. Translation: CASSQEELGSYNEQFF.

The rearrangement uses TRBV30 and TRBJ2-1, with D possibly called TRBD1 or TRBD2 (5 bases each). Trimming left V 3 bases short and J 7 bases short, with 16 bases between. CDR3 length: 14 amino acids. Germline CDR1 GTSNPN, CDR2 SVGIG (reference sequence). The CDR3 sequence: CAWSFGAPGNEQFF. In DNA form, the CDR3 reads TGTGCCTGGAGCTTCGGGGCCCCGGGAAATGAGCAGTTCTTC.

This chain links TRBV12-3 or TRBV12-4 with TRBJ1-1; D uncertain. CDR3 length: 16 residues. The V gene lost 3 bases and the J gene lost 1 base, with 15 bases spanning the gap. CDR3 sequence reads: CASSFGFGRSNTEAFF. Written as DNA, the CDR3 is TGTGCCAGCAGTTTTGGTTTTGGCAGATCGAACACTGAAGCTTTCTTT.

The CDR3 sequence is CASSPQGSYGYTF. Written as DNA, the CDR3 is TGTGCCAGCAGCCCCCAGGGATCTTATGGCTACACCTTC. This sequence joins TRBV13 and TRBJ1-2, with D tentatively TRBD1 (5 bases). Germline CDR1 and CDR2: PRHDT and FYEKMQ (reference sequence). V was trimmed by 5 bases and J by 5 bases, leaving 12 bases between them. This CDR3 spans 13 amino acids. The full variable domain, with the rest looked up from reference TRBV13 and TRBJ1-2, is AAGVIQSPRHLIKEKRETATLKCYPIPRHDTVYWYQQGPGQDPQFLISFYEKMQSDKGSIPDRFSAQQFSDYHSELNMSSLELGDSALYFCASSPQGSYGYTFGSGTRLTVV.

V is TRBV29-1 and J is TRBJ1-1; no definite D call. Trimming left V 6 bases short and J 1 base short, with 9 bases between. This CDR3 comprises 12 residues. Germline V lookup: CDR1 SQVTM, CDR2 ANQGSEA. The CDR3, as DNA: TGCAGCGTCAGGACTGGGAACACTGAAGCTTTCTTT. It encodes CSVRTGNTEAFF.

The chain links TRBV5-8 to TRBJ1-5; D possibly corresponds to TRBD1 (5 bases). Trimming left V 4 bases short and J 8 bases short, with 16 bases between. Germline V lookup: CDR1 SGHTS, CDR2 YDEGEE. The CDR3 is made up of 14 amino acids. The CDR3 loop reads CASSGDSIVEPQHF. The CDR3 DNA is TGTGCCAGCAGCGGCGACAGTATCGTGGAGCCCCAGCATTTT.

The V call is TRBV5-6, the J call TRBJ2-1; D not certain. CDR1 and CDR2 from the germline V gene are SGHDT and YYEEEE. The V end was cut by 0 bases, the J end by 9 bases, with 10 bases between. The CDR3 extends over 13 amino acids. CDR3 loop: CASSLGGWGEQFF. CDR3 sequence (DNA): TGTGCCAGCAGCTTGGGTGGTTGGGGTGAGCAGTTCTTC.

The chain carries TRBV7-9 and TRBJ2-1; 7 positions agree with TRBD2. This CDR3 is 14 amino acids long. Germline-derived CDR1 and CDR2 are SEHNR and FQNEAQ (reference sequence). The V gene end was trimmed by 1 base and the J gene end by 10 bases; junction bases not matched to a gene: 7. The CDR3, as DNA: TGTGCCAGCAGCTTAGACGGGGGGATAGGGGAGCAGTTCTTC. Its translation is CASSLDGGIGEQFF.

V and J are TRBV27 and TRBJ2-2; TRBD2 matches at 7 bases. This CDR3 is 15 amino acids long. V lost 4 bases, J lost 7 bases, and 9 bases stayed unmatched. Germline lookup yields CDR1 MNHEY and CDR2 SMNVEV (reference sequence). The CDR3 bases are TGTGCCAGCAGTTGGGGGACTACCTTGGGCGGGGAGCTGTTTTTT. Translation gives CASSWGTTLGGELFF.

This rearrangement joins TRBV6-2 or TRBV6-3 to TRBJ1-1, with D tentatively TRBD1 (5 bases). This CDR3 contains 12 residues. Trimming removed 6 bases at V and 5 bases at J, with 10 bases between. The germline CDR1 and CDR2 sequences are MNHEY and SVGEGT. This CDR3 is CASRTPGTEAFF. In DNA, the CDR3 is TGTGCCAGCAGAACACCAGGGACTGAAGCTTTCTTT.

The J gene is TRBJ2-2, the V gene TRBV19; D assignment may be TRBD1 or TRBD2 (5 bases each). Germline CDR1 is LNHDA and CDR2 is SQIVND (reference sequence). This CDR3 has 16 residues. The V end was cut by 1 base, the J end by 0 bases, with 9 bases between. The CDR3 DNA reads TGTGCCAGTAGTATAGGGGACCTTGCGAACACCGGGGAGCTGTTTTTT. Its translation is CASSIGDLANTGELFF.

This chain links TRBV12-3 or TRBV12-4 with TRBJ2-2; a possible D gene is TRBD2 (6 bases). V lost 7 bases to trimming and J lost 2 bases, with 20 bases between them. This CDR3 has 17 amino acids. CDR3 bases: TGTGCCAGCACCGACGATGGGGGGACTCATAACACCGGGGAGCTGTTTTTT. As protein: CASTDDGGTHNTGELFF.

This sequence joins TRBV5-1 and TRBJ2-5; weak D call: TRBD1 (5 bases). The CDR3 contains 17 residues. Germline lookup yields CDR1 SGHRS and CDR2 YFSETQ. Trimming removed 0 bases from V and 5 bases from J, with 20 bases in between. CDR3 amino acids: CASSLVGIGSGLETQYF. CDR3 nucleotides: TGCGCCAGCAGCTTGGTCGGTATCGGTTCAGGGCTGGAGACCCAGTACTTC. Full variable domain (remainder filled in from reference TRBV5-1 and TRBJ2-5): KAGVTQTPRYLIKTRGQQVTLSCSPISGHRSVSWYQQTPGQGLQFLFEYFSETQRNKGNFPGRFSGRQFSNSRSEMNVSTLELGDSALYLCASSLVGIGSGLETQYFGPGTRLLVL.

The genes are TRBV19 and TRBJ2-7; D might be TRBD1 (6 bases). V gave up 9 bases and J gave up 2 bases, with 11 bases separating them. The germline CDR1 and CDR2 sequences are LNHDA and SQIVND (reference sequence). The CDR3 runs 12 residues. CDR3 in amino acids: CASTGTTYEQYF. CDR3 in DNA: TGTGCCAGCACAGGGACGACCTACGAGCAGTACTTC.

The chain recombines TRBV5-4 with TRBJ2-1, with a weak D call TRBD2 (6 bases). The length of the CDR3 is 17 residues. V shed 0 bases and J shed 4 bases, with 17 bases lying between them. Per the germline V gene, CDR1 is SGHNT and CDR2 is YYREEE (reference sequence). The CDR3 here is CASSLEWGEAGYNEQFF. The CDR3 region has the DNA TGTGCCAGCAGCTTGGAATGGGGGGAGGCCGGGTACAATGAGCAGTTCTTC. Combining the CDR3 with reference TRBV5-4 and TRBJ2-1 gives the whole variable domain ETGVTQSPTHLIKTRGQQVTLRCSSQSGHNTVSWYQQALGQGPQFIFQYYREEENGRGNFPPRFSGLQFPNYSSELNVNALELDDSALYLCASSLEWGEAGYNEQFFGPGTRLTVL.